These 15 T cell receptor beta chains share one sample of origin, sequenced in a study of blood T cell repertoires in COVID-19. Assay: immunoSEQ multiplex PCR; the TCRdb copy retains only in-frame clones and omits some. The sample lists more than 200,000 clones, 75% to 95% occurring once. The sample consisted of PBMCs or T cells enriched from blood (not recorded which). Receptors originate from a woman younger than 30 who had recovered from COVID-19.

The J gene is TRBJ2-5, the V gene TRBV29-1, with 7 bases aligning to TRBD2. V lost 6 bases to trimming and J lost 7 bases; unmatched junction nucleotides: 11. Per germline, CDR1 SQVTM and CDR2 ANQGSEA. The CDR3 loop spans 13 amino acids. The CDR3: CSVQAGRFGTQYF. The CDR3 DNA reads TGCAGCGTACAAGCGGGAAGGTTTGGGACCCAGTACTTC.

As concerns this clone: At the DNA level, this CDR3 is encoded by other sequences in the same sample as well. The V call is TRBV15, the J call TRBJ2-1; 10 nucleotides match TRBD2. The CDR3 has 15 residues. Germline CDR1 LNHNV, CDR2 YYDKDF (reference sequence). V lost 1 base to trimming and J lost 3 bases; unmatched junction nucleotides: 0. CDR3 amino acids: CATSRASGGYNEQFF. The CDR3 nucleotides read TGTGCCACCAGCAGAGCTAGCGGGGGCTACAATGAGCAGTTCTTC.

This chain joins TRBV19 and TRBJ2-3, with 7 bases aligning to TRBD1. The length of the CDR3 is 16 residues. Germline loops: CDR1 LNHDA, CDR2 SQIVND (reference sequence). Trimming cost V 4 bases and J 1 base; bases outside gene matches: 8. CDR3 sequence reads: CASSTTGTLGTDTQYF. The CDR3 nucleotides read TGTGCCAGTAGTACGACAGGGACGCTCGGCACAGATACGCAGTATTTT.

The CDR3 protein is CASSYSQGGTYEQYF. DNA of the CDR3: TGTGCCAGCAGTTACTCACAGGGGGGGACCTACGAGCAGTACTTC. V gene TRBV6-5 combines with J gene TRBJ2-7; D possibly corresponds to TRBD1 (8 bases). Trimming pared 0 bases from V and 2 bases from J, leaving 11 bases between. Germline lookup yields CDR1 MNHEY and CDR2 SVGAGI. The CDR3 spans 15 residues.

The gene calls are TRBV4-1 and TRBJ1-1; D not resolved. Deletions cut 2 bases from V and 4 bases from J, with 17 bases between. CDR3 length: 16 residues. Germline V gives CDR1 MGHRA, CDR2 YSYEKL. In DNA form, the CDR3 reads TGCGCCAGCAGCCAATTTCTTGGGGAGGTTGGCACTGAAGCTTTCTTT. Amino acid sequence: CASSQFLGEVGTEAFF.

This clone was picked up one time. The chain uses TRBV7-9 and TRBJ2-4, with a possible D match to TRBD2 (6 bases). Trimming removed 7 bases at V and 6 bases at J, with 16 bases between. In germline, CDR1 is SEHNR, CDR2 FQNEAQ (reference sequence). The length of the CDR3 is 14 residues. CDR3 nucleotides: TGTGCCAGCACCGGGCAGACCGGGGGAAACATTCAGTACTTC. Translated: CASTGQTGGNIQYF. The variable domain in full, completed from reference TRBV7-9 and TRBJ2-4, reads DTGVSQNPRHKITKRGQNVTFRCDPISEHNRLYWYRQTLGQGPEFLTYFQNEAQLEKSRLLSDRFSAERPKGSFSTLEIQRTEQGDSAMYLCASTGQTGGNIQYFGAGTRLSVL.

The gene calls are TRBV25-1 and TRBJ1-2; 10 bases line up with TRBD1. This CDR3 region has 15 residues. CDR1 is MGHDK, CDR2 SYGVNS, per germline. V was clipped by 3 bases and J by 4 bases; unmatched bases: 5. DNA of the CDR3: TGTGCCAGCAGTGACAGGACAGGGGGGGTCTATGGCTACACCTTC. Its protein product is CASSDRTGGVYGYTF.

The chain has TRBV30 and TRBJ1-1; tentatively, D is TRBD1 (6 bases). Germline assignment: CDR1 GTSNPN and CDR2 SVGIG (reference sequence). The V gene lost 7 bases and the J gene lost 1 base, with 25 bases spanning the gap. The CDR3 loop spans 17 amino acids. This CDR3 reads CASRPPGGRGSNTEAFF. The CDR3 DNA follows: TGTGCCTCACGACCTCCCGGGGGGCGGGGGTCGAACACTGAAGCTTTCTTT.

The table lists this clone with a few counts. The chain has TRBV6-4 and TRBJ2-3, with 10 bases identical to TRBD2. Germline trimming cut 5 bases from V and 0 bases from J; bases unmatched to any gene: 2. Looked up from germline, CDR1 is MRHNA and CDR2 is SNTAGT. The CDR3 is 15 amino acids. The CDR3 loop is CASSPLAGSTDTQYF. CDR3 nucleotides: TGTGCCAGCAGTCCACTAGCGGGAAGCACAGATACGCAGTATTTT.

This chain connects TRBV5-6 to TRBJ2-7; 9 bases match TRBD1. V was pared by 4 bases and J by 7 bases, with 6 bases of the junction left unmatched. Per germline, CDR1 SGHDT and CDR2 YYEEEE. The CDR3 spans 13 residues. The DNA for the CDR3 is TGTGCCAGCAGCCGCGGACAGGGGTGGGAGCAGTACTTC. Translating it yields CASSRGQGWEQYF.

This clone was counted a single time. The chain recombines TRBV4-2 with TRBJ2-3; 11 bases are a match to TRBD2. Losses at the gene ends were 0 bases for V and 4 bases for J; bases not matched to a gene: 12. The CDR3 runs 19 residues. Germline values: CDR1 LGHNA, CDR2 YNFKEQ. The CDR3 nucleotides are TGTGCCAGCAGCCAAGATTCCCCTACTAGCGGGGGACTGTCAGATACGCAGTATTTT. It is translated as CASSQDSPTSGGLSDTQYF.

The gene calls are TRBV27 and TRBJ1-2, with 9 bases lining up with TRBD1. This CDR3 has 14 residues. Germline loops: CDR1 MNHEY, CDR2 SMNVEV (reference sequence). The J segment lost 5 bases and the V segment lost 6 bases, leaving 7 bases of the junction unmatched. The CDR3 here is CASRRTGAPYGYTF. CDR3 DNA: TGTGCCAGCAGAAGGACAGGGGCACCGTATGGCTACACCTTC.

The genes are TRBV2 and TRBJ1-2, with D uncertain. The CDR3 spans 17 residues. CDR1 is SNHLY, CDR2 FYNNEI, per germline. V was cut by 0 bases and J by 0 bases, with 14 bases left in between. This CDR3 is CASSEAAETKANYGYTF. CDR3 coding DNA: TGTGCCAGCAGTGAAGCGGCAGAAACAAAAGCTAACTATGGCTACACCTTC.

The chain has TRBV9 and TRBJ1-3; possible D gene TRBD1, 6 bases. Germline assignment: CDR1 SGDLS and CDR2 YYNGEE. V shed 4 bases and J shed 2 bases, with 16 bases lying between them. The CDR3 length is 16 residues. The CDR3 sequence: CASSTQSQGTGNTIYF. The CDR3 region has the DNA TGTGCCAGCAGCACCCAATCACAGGGAACTGGAAACACCATATATTTT.

Worth noting for this clone: The germline gene is not matched at one end of the junction; a read error may be the cause. The rearrangement uses TRBV5-4 and TRBJ1-2; perhaps TRBD1 as D (5 bases). Germline lookup yields CDR1 SGHNT and CDR2 YYREEE (reference sequence). The CDR3 is made up of 15 amino acids. CDR3 DNA: TGTGCCAGCAGCTTGCAGGCAGGTGGGGACTATCGCTACACCTTC. It codes for CASSLQAGGDYRYTF.